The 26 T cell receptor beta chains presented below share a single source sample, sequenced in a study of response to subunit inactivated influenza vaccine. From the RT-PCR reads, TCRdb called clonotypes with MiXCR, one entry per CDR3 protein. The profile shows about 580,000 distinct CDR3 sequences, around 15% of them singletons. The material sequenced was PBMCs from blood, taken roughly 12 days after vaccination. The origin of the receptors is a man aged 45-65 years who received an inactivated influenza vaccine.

The CDR3 sequence is CATSRPRQGLNTEAFF. The CDR3 nucleotides are TGTGCCACCAGCAGACCACGACAGGGCTTGAACACTGAAGCTTTCTTT. The V gene is TRBV15, the J gene TRBJ1-1; 7 bases agree with TRBD1. Germline values: CDR1 LNHNV, CDR2 YYDKDF (reference sequence). This CDR3 contains 16 residues. V trimming: 2 bases; J trimming: 0 bases; junction bases outside the gene matches: 6.

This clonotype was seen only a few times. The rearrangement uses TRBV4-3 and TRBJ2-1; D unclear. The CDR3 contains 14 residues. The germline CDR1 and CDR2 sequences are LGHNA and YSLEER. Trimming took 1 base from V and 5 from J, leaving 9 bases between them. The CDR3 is CASSQGQSDNEQFF. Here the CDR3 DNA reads TGCGCCAGCAGCCAAGGCCAGTCGGACAATGAGCAGTTCTTC.

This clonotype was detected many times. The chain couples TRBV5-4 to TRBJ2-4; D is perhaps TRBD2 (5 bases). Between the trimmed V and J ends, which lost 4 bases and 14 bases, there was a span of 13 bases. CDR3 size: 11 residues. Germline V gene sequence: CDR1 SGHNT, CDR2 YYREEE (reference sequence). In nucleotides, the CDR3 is TGTGCCAGCAGCCCAGGACGGACTGAGTACTTC. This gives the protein CASSPGRTEYF.

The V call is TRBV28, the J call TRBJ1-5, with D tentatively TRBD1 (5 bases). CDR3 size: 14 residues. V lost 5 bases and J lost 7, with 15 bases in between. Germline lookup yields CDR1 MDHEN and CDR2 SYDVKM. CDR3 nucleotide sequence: TGTGCCAGCAGTGTCGGACAATCGGCCCAGCCCCAGCATTTT. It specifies CASSVGQSAQPQHF.

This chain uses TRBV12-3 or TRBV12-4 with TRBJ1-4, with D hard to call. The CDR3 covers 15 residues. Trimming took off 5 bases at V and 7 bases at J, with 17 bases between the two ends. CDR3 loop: CASSRNTGGREKLFF. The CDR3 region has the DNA TGTGCCAGCAGTCGCAACACCGGTGGTCGTGAAAAACTGTTTTTT.

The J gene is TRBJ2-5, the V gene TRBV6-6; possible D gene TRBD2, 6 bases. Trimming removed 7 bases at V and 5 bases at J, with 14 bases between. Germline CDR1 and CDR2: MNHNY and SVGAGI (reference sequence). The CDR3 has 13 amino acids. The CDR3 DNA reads TGTGCCAGCACGACGCGCCGGGGGGAGACCCAGTACTTC. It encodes CASTTRRGETQYF.

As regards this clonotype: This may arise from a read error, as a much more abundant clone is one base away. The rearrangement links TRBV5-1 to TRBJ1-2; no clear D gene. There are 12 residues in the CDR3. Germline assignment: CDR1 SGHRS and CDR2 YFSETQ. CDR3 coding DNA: TGCGCCAGCAGCTTGGATGCACCTGGCTACGCCTTC. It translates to CASSLDAPGYAF.

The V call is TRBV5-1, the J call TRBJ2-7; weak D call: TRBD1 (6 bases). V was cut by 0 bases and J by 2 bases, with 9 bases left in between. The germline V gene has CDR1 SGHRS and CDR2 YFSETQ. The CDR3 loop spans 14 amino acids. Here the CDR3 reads CASSLDRVTYEQYF. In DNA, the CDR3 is TGCGCCAGCAGCTTGGACAGGGTCACCTACGAGCAGTACTTC.

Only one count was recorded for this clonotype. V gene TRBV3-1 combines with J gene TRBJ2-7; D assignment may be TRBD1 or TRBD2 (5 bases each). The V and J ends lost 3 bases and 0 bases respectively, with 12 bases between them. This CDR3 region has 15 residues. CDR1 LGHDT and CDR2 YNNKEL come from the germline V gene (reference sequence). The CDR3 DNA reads TGTGCCAGCAGCCATCGGGACCCCCTCTCCTACGAGCAGTACTTC. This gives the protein CASSHRDPLSYEQYF.

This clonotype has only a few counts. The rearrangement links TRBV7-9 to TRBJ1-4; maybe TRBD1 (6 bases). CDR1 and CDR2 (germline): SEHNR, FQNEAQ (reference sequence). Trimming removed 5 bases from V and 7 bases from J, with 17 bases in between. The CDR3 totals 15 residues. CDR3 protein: CASSQGTGGGEKLFF. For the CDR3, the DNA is TGTGCCAGCAGCCAGGGGACCGGAGGGGGTGAAAAACTGTTTTTT. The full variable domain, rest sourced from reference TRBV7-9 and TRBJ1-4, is DTGVSQNPRHKITKRGQNVTFRCDPISEHNRLYWYRQTLGQGPEFLTYFQNEAQLEKSRLLSDRFSAERPKGSFSTLEIQRTEQGDSAMYLCASSQGTGGGEKLFFGSGTQLSVL.

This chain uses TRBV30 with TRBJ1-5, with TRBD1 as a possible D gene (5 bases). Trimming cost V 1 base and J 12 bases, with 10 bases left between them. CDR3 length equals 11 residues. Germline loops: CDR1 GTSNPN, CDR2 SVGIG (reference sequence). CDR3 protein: CAWSEGVLQHF. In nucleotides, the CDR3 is TGTGCCTGGAGTGAAGGGGTCCTCCAGCATTTT.

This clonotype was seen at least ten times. CDR3: CASSYSRNEKLFF. The CDR3 DNA reads as TGTGCCAGCAGTTACTCTAGGAATGAAAAACTGTTTTTT. The V and J genes are TRBV6-5 and TRBJ1-4, with unresolved D. The germline V gene has CDR1 MNHEY and CDR2 SVGAGI. The V end was cut by 0 bases, the J end by 5 bases, with 4 bases between. The CDR3 length is 13 residues.

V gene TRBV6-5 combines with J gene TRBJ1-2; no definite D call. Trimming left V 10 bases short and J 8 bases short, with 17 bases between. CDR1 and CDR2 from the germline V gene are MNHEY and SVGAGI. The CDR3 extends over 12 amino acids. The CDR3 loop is CATGRASGGYTF. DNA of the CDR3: TGTGCCACCGGACGGGCTAGTGGAGGCTACACCTTC.

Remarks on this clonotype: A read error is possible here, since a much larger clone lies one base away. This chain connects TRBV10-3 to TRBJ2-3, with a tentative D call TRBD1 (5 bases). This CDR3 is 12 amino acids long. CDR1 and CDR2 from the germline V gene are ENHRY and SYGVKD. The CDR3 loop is CVIRVGTDTQYF. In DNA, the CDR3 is TGTGTCATCAGGGTCGGCACAGATACGCAGTATTTT.

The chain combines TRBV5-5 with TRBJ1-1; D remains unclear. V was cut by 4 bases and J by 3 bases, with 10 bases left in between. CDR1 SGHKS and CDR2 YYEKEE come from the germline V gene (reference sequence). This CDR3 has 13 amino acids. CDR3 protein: CASSGRDDTEAFF. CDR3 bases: TGTGCCAGCAGCGGTAGGGATGACACTGAAGCTTTCTTT. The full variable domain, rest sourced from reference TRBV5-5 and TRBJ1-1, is DAGVTQSPTHLIKTRGQQVTLRCSPISGHKSVSWYQQVLGQGPQFIFQYYEKEERGRGNFPDRFSARQFPNYSSELNVNALLLGDSALYLCASSGRDDTEAFFGQGTRLTVV.

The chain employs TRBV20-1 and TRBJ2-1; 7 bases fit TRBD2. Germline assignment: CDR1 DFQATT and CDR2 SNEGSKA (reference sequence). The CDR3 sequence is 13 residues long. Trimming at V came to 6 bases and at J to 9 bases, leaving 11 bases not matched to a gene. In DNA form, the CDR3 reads TGCAGTGCCAATACTAGACTAGCCGGTGAGCAGTTCTTC. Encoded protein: CSANTRLAGEQFF.

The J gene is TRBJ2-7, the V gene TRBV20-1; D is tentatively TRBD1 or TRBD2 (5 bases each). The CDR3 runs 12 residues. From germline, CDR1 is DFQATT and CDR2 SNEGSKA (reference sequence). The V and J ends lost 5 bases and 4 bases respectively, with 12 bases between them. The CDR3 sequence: CSARHEGYEQYF. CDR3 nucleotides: TGCAGTGCTCGCCATGAGGGGTACGAGCAGTACTTC.

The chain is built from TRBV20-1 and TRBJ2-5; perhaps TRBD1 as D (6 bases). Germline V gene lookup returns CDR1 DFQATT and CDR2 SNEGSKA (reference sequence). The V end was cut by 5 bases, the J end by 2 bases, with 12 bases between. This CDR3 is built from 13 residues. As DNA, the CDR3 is TGCAGTGCTGCAAGGACAGCTCAAGAGACCCAGTACTTC. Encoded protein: CSAARTAQETQYF.

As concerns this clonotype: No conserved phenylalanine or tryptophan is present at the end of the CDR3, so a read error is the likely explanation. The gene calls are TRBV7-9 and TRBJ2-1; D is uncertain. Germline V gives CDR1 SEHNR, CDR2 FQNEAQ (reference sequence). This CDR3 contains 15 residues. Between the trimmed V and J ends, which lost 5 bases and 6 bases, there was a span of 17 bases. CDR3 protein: CASSADGSLRNEQFL. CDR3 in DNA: TGTGCCAGCAGCGCGGACGGTTCCCTACGCAATGAGCAGTTCTTA.

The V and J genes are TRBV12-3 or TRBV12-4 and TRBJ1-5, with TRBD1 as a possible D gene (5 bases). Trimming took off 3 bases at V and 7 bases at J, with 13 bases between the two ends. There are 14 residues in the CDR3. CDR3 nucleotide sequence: TGTGCCAGCAGTTTCGGGGCAGGACCGCAGCCCCAGCATTTT. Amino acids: CASSFGAGPQPQHF.

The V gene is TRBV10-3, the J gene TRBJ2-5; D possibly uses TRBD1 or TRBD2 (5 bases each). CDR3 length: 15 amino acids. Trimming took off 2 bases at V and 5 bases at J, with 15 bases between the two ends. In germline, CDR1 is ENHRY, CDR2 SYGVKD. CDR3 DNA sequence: TGTGCCATCAGTGAGGTTGGGGACCCCGGGGAGACCCAGTACTTC. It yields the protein CAISEVGDPGETQYF.

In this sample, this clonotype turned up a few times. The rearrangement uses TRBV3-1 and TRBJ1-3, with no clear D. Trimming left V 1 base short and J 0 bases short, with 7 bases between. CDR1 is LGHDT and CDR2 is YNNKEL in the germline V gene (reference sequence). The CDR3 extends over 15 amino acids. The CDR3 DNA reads TGTGCCAGCAGCCAAGGGCGCTTCTCTGGAAACACCATATATTTT. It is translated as CASSQGRFSGNTIYF. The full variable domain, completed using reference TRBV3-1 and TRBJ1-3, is DTAVSQTPKYLVTQMGNDKSIKCEQNLGHDTMYWYKQDSKKFLKIMFSYNNKELIINETVPNRFSPKSPDKAHLNLHINSLELGDSAVYFCASSQGRFSGNTIYFGEGSWLTVV.

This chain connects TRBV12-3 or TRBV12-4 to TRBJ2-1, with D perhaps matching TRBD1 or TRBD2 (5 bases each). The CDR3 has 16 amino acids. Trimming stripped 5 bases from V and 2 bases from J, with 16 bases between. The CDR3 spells CASSRGGGSAYNEQFF. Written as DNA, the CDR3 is TGTGCCAGCAGTCGGGGCGGCGGGTCGGCCTACAATGAGCAGTTCTTC.

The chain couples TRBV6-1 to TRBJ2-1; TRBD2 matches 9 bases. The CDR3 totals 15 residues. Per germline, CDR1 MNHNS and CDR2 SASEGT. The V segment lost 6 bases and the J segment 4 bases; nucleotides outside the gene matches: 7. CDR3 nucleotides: TGTGCCAGCAGAATAGCGGGAGTGCGGTACAATGAGCAGTTCTTC. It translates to CASRIAGVRYNEQFF.

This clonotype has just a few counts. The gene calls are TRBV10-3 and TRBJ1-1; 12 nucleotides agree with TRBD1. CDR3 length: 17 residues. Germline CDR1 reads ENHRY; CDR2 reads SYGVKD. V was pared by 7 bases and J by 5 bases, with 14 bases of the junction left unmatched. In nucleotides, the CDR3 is TGTGCCATCACCCCGGGACAGGGGGCTGTATCGGGAACTGAAGCTTTCTTT. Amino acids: CAITPGQGAVSGTEAFF.

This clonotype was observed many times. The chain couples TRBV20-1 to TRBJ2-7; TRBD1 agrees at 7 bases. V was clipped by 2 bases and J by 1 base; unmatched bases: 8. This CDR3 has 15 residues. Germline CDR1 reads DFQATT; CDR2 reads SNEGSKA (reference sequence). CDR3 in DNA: TGCAGTGCTAGACTCCCGGGACAGATTTCCTACGAGCAGTACTTC. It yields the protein CSARLPGQISYEQYF.